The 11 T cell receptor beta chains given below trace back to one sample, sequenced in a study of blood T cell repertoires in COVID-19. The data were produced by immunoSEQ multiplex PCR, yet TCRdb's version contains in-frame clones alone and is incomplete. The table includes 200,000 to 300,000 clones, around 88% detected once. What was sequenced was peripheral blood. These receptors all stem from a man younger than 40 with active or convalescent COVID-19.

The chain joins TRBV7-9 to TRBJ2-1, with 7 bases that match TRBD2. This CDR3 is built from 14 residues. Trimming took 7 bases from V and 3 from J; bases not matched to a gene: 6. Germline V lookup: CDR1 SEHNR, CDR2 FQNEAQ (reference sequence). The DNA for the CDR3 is TGTGCCAGCACGGCGGGGGACCTCTACAATGAGCAGTTCTTC. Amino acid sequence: CASTAGDLYNEQFF. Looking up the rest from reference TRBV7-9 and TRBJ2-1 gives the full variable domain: DTGVSQNPRHKITKRGQNVTFRCDPISEHNRLYWYRQTLGQGPEFLTYFQNEAQLEKSRLLSDRFSAERPKGSFSTLEIQRTEQGDSAMYLCASTAGDLYNEQFFGPGTRLTVL.

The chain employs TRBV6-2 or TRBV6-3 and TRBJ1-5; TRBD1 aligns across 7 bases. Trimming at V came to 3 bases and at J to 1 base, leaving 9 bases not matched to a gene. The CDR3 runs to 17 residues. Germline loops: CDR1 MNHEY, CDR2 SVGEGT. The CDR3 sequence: CASSYMIRDSSNQPQHF. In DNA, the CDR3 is TGTGCCAGCAGTTATATGATCCGGGACAGCAGCAATCAGCCCCAGCATTTT.

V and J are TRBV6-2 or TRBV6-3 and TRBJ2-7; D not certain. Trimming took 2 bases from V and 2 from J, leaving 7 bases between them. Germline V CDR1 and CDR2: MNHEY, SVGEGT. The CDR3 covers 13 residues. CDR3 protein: CASSYDTPYEQYF. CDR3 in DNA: TGTGCCAGCAGTTACGACACTCCCTACGAGCAGTACTTC.

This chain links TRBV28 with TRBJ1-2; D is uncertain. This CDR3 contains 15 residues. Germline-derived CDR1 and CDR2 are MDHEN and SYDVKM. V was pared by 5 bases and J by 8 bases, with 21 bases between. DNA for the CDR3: TGTGCCAGCAGTCCCCATGCGGGTCAGTCTGGCGGCTACACCTTC. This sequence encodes CASSPHAGQSGGYTF.

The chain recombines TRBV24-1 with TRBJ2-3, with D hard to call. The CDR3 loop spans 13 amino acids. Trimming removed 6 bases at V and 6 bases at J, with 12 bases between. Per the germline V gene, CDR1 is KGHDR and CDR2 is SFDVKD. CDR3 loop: CATSSYEVDTQYF. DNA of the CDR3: TGTGCCACCAGTAGCTACGAGGTGGATACGCAGTATTTT.

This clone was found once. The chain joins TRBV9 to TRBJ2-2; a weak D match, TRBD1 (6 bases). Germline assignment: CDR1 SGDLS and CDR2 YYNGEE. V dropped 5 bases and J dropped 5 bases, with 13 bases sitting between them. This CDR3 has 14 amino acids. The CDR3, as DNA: TGTGCCAGCAGTTCATGGGGGCCAACCGGGGAGCTGTTTTTT. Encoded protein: CASSSWGPTGELFF.

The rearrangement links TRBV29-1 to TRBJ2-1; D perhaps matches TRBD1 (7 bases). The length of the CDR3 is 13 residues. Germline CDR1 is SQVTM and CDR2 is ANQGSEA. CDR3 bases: TGCACCGTGGGGGGACAGATATACAATGAGCAGTTCTTC. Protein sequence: CTVGGQIYNEQFF.

CDR3 residues: CASSYPGGRGYNEQFF. The CDR3 coding sequence is TGTGCCAGCAGTTACCCCGGGGGGCGGGGCTACAATGAGCAGTTCTTC. The rearrangement uses TRBV6-5 and TRBJ2-1; D may be TRBD2 (7 bases). The germline V gene has CDR1 MNHEY and CDR2 SVGAGI. The germline V and J ends were trimmed by 2 bases and 3 bases, with 14 bases remaining between them. CDR3 length: 16 amino acids.

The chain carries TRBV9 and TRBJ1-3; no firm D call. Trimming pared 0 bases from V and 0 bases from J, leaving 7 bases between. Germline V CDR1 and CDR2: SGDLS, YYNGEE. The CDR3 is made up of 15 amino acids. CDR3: CASSVVDNSGNTIYF. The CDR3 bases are TGTGCCAGCAGCGTAGTAGACAACTCTGGAAACACCATATATTTT.

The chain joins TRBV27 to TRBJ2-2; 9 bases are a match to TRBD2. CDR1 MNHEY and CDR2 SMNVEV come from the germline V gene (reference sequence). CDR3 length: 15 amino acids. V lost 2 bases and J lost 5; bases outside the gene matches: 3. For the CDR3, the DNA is TGTGCCAGCAGTTTACGGGGACTAGCAACCGGGGAGCTGTTTTTT. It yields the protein CASSLRGLATGELFF.

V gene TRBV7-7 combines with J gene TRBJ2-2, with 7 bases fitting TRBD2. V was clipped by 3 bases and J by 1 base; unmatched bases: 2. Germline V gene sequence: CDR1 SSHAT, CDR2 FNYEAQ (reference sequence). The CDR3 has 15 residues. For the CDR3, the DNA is TGTGCCAGCAGCTTGGGCGGGGGGAACACCGGGGAGCTGTTTTTT. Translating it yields CASSLGGGNTGELFF.